Sequencing of this TCR beta chain was carried out in a study of blood T cells in healthy people across ages. A second PCR of about 7 to 12 cycles used a sample-barcoded 5' primer and a J-beta primer mix. Every sample produced at least 2.5 million CDR3-containing paired-end reads. TCRdb fed the 5' RACE reads into MiXCR, producing one record per CDR3 protein. The sample carries 1.5 million to 2 million distinct CDR3 sequences, just under 50% recorded once. The study's findings and limits: Lack of knowledge of donor CMV status possibly confounded expanded clonotype changes. Naive T cell percentage strongly correlated with TCR beta diversity.

Caucasian individuals from Russia who were healthy and aged roughly 6 to 95 acted as donors. Germline lookup yields CDR1 LNHNV and CDR2 YYDKDF (reference sequence). The CDR3 length is 13 residues. Trimming pared 0 bases from V and 10 bases from J, leaving 10 bases between. Worth noting for this clonotype: Its target is unknown.

Source material: blood. This clonotype was obtained from a woman in her thirties or forties in good health. The genes are TRBV15 and TRBJ2-1, with D uncertain. The DNA of the CDR3 is TGTGCCACCAGCAGAGATTCGGACGTGGAGCAGTTCTTC. Translated: CATSRDSDVEQFF.